This TCR beta chain is from a study of cytomegalovirus exposure and HLA in healthy donors. Those who donated were healthy bone marrow donors. The CDR3 totals 16 residues. Trimming cost V 5 bases and J 1 base; bases outside gene matches: 7. Per the germline V gene, CDR1 is LNHNV and CDR2 is YYDKDF (reference sequence). Amplification used 60 Vbeta primers and 13 Jbeta primers. TCRdb's copy holds only in-frame clones and misses some; the assay was immunoSEQ multiplex PCR. This sample yields fewer than 250,000 clones, of which about 88% are seen a single time; approximately 2% belongs to the top ten. Regarding this clone: Its antigen remains unknown.

Points from the study as a whole: Within the data, a cluster of highly shared sequence variants was likely a sequencing artifact. TRBV6-2, TRBV6-3 and some other V segments were excluded as indistinguishable.

The chain joins TRBV15 to TRBJ1-1; 10 bases are shared with TRBD1. The TCR sequence derives from a young woman in good health and CMV-seronegative. The sample was PBMCs. The CDR3 DNA follows: TGTGCCACCAGCCCCCGACAGGGGGCAGCGAACACTGAAGCTTTCTTT. Translated, it gives CATSPRQGAANTEAFF.